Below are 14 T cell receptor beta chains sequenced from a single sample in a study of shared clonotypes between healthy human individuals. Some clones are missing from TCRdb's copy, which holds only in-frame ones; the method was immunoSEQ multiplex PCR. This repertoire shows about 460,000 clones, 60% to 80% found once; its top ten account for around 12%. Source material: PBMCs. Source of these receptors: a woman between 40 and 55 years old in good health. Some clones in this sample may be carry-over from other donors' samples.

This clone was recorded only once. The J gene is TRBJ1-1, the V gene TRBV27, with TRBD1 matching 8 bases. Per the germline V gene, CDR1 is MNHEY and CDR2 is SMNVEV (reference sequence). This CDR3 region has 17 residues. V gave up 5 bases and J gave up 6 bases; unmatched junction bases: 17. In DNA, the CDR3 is TGTGCCAGCAGTCCCTATACCGGACAGGGTCGGGGCTCTGAAGCTTTCTTT. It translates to CASSPYTGQGRGSEAFF.

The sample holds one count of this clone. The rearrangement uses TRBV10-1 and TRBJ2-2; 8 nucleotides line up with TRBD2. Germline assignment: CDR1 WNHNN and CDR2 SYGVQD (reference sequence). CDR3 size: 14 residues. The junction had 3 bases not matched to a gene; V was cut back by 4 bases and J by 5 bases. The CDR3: CASSVASGTGELFF. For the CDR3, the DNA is TGCGCCAGCAGTGTGGCTAGCGGGACCGGGGAGCTGTTTTTT.

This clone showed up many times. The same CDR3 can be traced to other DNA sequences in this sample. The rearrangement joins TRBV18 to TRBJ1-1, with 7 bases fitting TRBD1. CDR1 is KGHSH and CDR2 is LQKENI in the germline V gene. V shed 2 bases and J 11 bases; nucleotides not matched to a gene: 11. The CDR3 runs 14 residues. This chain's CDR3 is CASSPEGTGDGAFF. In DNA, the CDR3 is TGTGCCAGCTCACCAGAGGGAACAGGGGATGGGGCTTTCTTT.

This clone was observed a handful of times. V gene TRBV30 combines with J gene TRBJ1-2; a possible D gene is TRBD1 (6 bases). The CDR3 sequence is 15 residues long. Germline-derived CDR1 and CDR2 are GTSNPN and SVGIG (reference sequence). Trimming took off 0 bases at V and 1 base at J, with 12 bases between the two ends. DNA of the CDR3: TGTGCCTGGAGTGTAGGTAGGGGGAGTAACTATGGCTACACCTTC. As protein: CAWSVGRGSNYGYTF.

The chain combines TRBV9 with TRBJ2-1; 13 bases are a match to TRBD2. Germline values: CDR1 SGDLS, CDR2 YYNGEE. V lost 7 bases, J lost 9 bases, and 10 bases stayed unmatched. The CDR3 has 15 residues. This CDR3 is CASSPGLAGVGEQFF. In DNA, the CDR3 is TGTGCCAGCTCTCCCGGACTAGCGGGAGTGGGTGAGCAGTTCTTC.

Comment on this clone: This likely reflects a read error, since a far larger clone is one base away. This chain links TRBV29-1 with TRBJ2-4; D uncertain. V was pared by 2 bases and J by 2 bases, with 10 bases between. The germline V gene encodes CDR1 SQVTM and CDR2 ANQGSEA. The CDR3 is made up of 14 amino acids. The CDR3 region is CSVENEWPKNIQYF. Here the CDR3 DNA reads TGCAGCGTTGAAAATGAATGGCCCAAAAACATTCAGTACTTC. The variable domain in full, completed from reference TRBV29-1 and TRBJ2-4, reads SAVISQKPSRDICQRGTSLTIQCQVDSQVTMMFWYRQQPGQSLTLIATANQGSEATYESGFVIDKFPISRPNLTFSTLTVSNMSPEDSSIYLCSVENEWPKNIQYFGAGTRLSVL.

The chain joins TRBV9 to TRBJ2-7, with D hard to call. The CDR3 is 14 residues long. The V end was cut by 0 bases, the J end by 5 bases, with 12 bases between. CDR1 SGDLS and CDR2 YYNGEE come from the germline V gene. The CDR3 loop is CASSVAGPSDEQYF. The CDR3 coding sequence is TGTGCCAGCAGCGTAGCGGGCCCGTCGGACGAGCAGTACTTC.

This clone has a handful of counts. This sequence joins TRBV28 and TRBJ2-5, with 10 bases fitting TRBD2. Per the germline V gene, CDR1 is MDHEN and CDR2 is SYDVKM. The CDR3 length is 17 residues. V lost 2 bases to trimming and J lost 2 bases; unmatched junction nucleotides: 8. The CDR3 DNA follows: TGTGCCAGCAGTTTAGCCAGCGGGAGGGCGGGGCAAGAGACCCAGTACTTC. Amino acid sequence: CASSLASGRAGQETQYF.

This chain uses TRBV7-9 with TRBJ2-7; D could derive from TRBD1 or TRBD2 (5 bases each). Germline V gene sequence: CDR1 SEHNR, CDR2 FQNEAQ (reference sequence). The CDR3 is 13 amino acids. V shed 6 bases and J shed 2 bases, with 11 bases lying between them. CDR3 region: CASSRDGTYEQYF. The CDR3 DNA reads TGTGCCAGCAGTCGGGACGGCACCTACGAGCAGTACTTC.

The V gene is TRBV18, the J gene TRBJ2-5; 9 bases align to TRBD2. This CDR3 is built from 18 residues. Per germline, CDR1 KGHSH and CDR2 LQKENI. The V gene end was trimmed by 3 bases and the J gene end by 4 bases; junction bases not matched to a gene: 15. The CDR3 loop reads CASSPLPGGAGGGETQYF. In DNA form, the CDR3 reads TGTGCCAGCTCACCCCTACCCGGAGGAGCGGGAGGAGGAGAGACCCAGTACTTC.

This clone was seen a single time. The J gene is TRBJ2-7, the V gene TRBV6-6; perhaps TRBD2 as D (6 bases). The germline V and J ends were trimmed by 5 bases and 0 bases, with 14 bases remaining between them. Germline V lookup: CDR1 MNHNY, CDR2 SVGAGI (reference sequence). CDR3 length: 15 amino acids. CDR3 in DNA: TGTGCCAGCAGTCCTCCGGGACTGAGCTCCTACGAGCAGTACTTC. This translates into CASSPPGLSSYEQYF.

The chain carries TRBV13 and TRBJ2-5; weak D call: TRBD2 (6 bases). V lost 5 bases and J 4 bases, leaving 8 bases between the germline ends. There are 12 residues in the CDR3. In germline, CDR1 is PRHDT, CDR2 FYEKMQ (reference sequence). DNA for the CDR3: TGTGCCAGCAGCACCGGGAGAGAGACCCAGTACTTC. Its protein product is CASSTGRETQYF.

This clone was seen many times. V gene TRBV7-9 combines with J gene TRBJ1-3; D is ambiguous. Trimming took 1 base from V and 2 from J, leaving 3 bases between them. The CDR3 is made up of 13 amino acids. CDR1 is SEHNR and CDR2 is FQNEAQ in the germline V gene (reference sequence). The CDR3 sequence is CASSLGTGNTIYF. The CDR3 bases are TGTGCCAGCAGCTTAGGGACTGGAAACACCATATATTTT.

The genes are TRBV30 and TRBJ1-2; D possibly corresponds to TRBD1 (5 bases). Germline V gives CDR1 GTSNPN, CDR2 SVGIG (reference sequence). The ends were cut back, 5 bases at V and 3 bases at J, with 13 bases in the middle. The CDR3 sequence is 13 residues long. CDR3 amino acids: CAWAGGFDYGYTF. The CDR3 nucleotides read TGTGCCTGGGCTGGGGGTTTCGACTATGGCTACACCTTC.